This T cell receptor beta chain stems from a study of T cells expressing NK-cell markers. Germline CDR1 KGHDR, CDR2 SFDVKD. The CDR3 length is 15 residues. TCRdb re-called the 5' RACE reads and shows each CDR3 protein once, DNA omitted. This repertoire includes 300,000 or so distinct CDR3 sequences. Sample: blood T cells: a sorted CD56 or NKG2C T cell subset, CD4+ or CD8+ T cells, or bulk PBMC T cells (not recorded which). The chain uses TRBV24-1 and TRBJ1-2; TCRdb picks TRBD1, but there is no DNA to check that call. The sequence came from a woman aged 18-70 years in good health. The CDR3 loop reads CATSDPHGTEYGYTF.